One and the same sample provided the 18 T cell receptor beta chains below, sequenced in a study of ipilimumab plus nivolumab after autologous stem cell transplantation. Some clones are missing from TCRdb's copy, which holds only in-frame ones; the method was immunoSEQ multiplex PCR. In the table there are 37,000 or so clones, approximately 92% of which are singletons. Sequenced here: PBMCs, sampled in a trial of ipilimumab plus nivolumab as post-transplant consolidation. The receptors stem from a male donor with multiple myeloma.

V usage is TRBV5-6 and J usage is TRBJ1-2; TRBD1 might be the D (5 bases). The V end was cut by 5 bases, the J end by 8 bases, with 16 bases between. The CDR3 runs 13 residues. Germline values: CDR1 SGHDT, CDR2 YYEEEE. The CDR3 here is CASSKERGGGYTF. CDR3 bases: TGTGCCAGCAGTAAAGAGCGGGGGGGAGGCTACACCTTC.

V is TRBV7-2 and J is TRBJ2-7; 8 bases match TRBD1. Germline CDR1 reads SGHTA; CDR2 reads FQGNSA. V shed 1 base, J shed 1 base, and the junction held 6 bases outside the gene matches. The CDR3 runs to 16 residues. CDR3 sequence (DNA): TGTGCCAGCAGCTTAGTAGACCGGACAGGGTCCTACGAGCAGTACTTC. It yields the protein CASSLVDRTGSYEQYF. Supplemented by reference TRBV7-2 and TRBJ2-7, the full variable domain reads GAGVSQSPSNKVTEKGKDVELRCDPISGHTALYWYRQSLGQGLEFLIYFQGNSAPDKSGLPSDRFSAERTGGSVSTLTIQRTQQEDSAVYLCASSLVDRTGSYEQYFGPGTRLTVT.

This clone was counted a single time. The genes are TRBV7-9 and TRBJ2-7, with D possibly being TRBD1 (5 bases). Germline CDR1 is SEHNR and CDR2 is FQNEAQ (reference sequence). This CDR3 is 14 amino acids long. The ends were cut back, 3 bases at V and 0 bases at J, with 9 bases in the middle. Here the CDR3 DNA reads TGTGCCAGCAGCTTGGTACAGGTCTCCTACGAGCAGTACTTC. Protein sequence: CASSLVQVSYEQYF.

The rearrangement joins TRBV7-2 to TRBJ1-2; 7 positions agree with TRBD1. CDR3 length: 14 amino acids. The ends lost 8 bases at V and 4 bases at J; junction bases unmatched: 10. The germline CDR1 and CDR2 sequences are SGHTA and FQGNSA. DNA of the CDR3: TGTGCCAGCCAAAACACAGGGGAAATCTATGGCTACACCTTC. It is translated as CASQNTGEIYGYTF.

This chain joins TRBV5-1 and TRBJ2-4, with D possibly being TRBD2 (6 bases). Germline CDR1 is SGHRS and CDR2 is YFSETQ. This CDR3 contains 16 residues. V was trimmed by 0 bases and J by 1 base, leaving 11 bases between them. CDR3 in DNA: TGCGCCAGCAGCTTGGACGGACGGGGGGCCAAAAACATTCAGTACTTC. Amino acid sequence: CASSLDGRGAKNIQYF. Looking up the rest from reference TRBV5-1 and TRBJ2-4 gives the full variable domain: KAGVTQTPRYLIKTRGQQVTLSCSPISGHRSVSWYQQTPGQGLQFLFEYFSETQRNKGNFPGRFSGRQFSNSRSEMNVSTLELGDSALYLCASSLDGRGAKNIQYFGAGTRLSVL.

J is TRBJ2-7 and V is TRBV4-1, with 10 bases matching TRBD1. Germline V CDR1 and CDR2: MGHRA, YSYEKL. The CDR3 extends over 12 amino acids. Germline trimming cut 5 bases from V and 6 bases from J; bases unmatched to any gene: 1. CDR3 coding DNA: TGCGCCAGCAGCGACAGGGGGCGCGAGCAGTACTTC. It specifies CASSDRGREQYF.

This chain uses TRBV7-2 with TRBJ2-2, with D unresolved. Germline V gene data show CDR1 as SGHTA and CDR2 as FQGNSA. This CDR3 has 12 amino acids. V shed 1 base and J shed 6 bases, with 3 bases lying between them. CDR3 in amino acids: CASSLVPGELFF. CDR3 in DNA: TGTGCCAGCAGCTTAGTTCCCGGGGAGCTGTTTTTT.

The chain uses TRBV6-5 and TRBJ2-2; D might be TRBD1 (5 bases). Germline V gene sequence: CDR1 MNHEY, CDR2 SVGAGI. Trimming left V 7 bases short and J 7 bases short, with 19 bases between. The CDR3 loop spans 15 amino acids. The CDR3 DNA reads TGTGCCAGCACCACGGTGGCAGGGTATGGCGGGGAGCTGTTTTTT. This codes for CASTTVAGYGGELFF.

This clone came up once. The rearrangement links TRBV18 to TRBJ2-5; 11 bases match TRBD2. This CDR3 spans 15 amino acids. V lost 4 bases and J lost 3; bases outside the gene matches: 4. The germline V gene has CDR1 KGHSH and CDR2 LQKENI. For the CDR3, the DNA is TGTGCCAGCTCACTACAGGGACTAGCGGAAGAGACCCAGTACTTC. As protein: CASSLQGLAEETQYF.

The chain joins TRBV5-4 to TRBJ2-5; TRBD1 or TRBD2 may be the D gene (5 bases each). Germline V gene lookup returns CDR1 SGHNT and CDR2 YYREEE (reference sequence). Between the trimmed V and J ends, which lost 0 bases and 4 bases, there was a span of 7 bases. This CDR3 comprises 13 residues. DNA of the CDR3: TGTGCCAGCAGCTTGGATGGGGGAGAGACCCAGTACTTC. Its protein product is CASSLDGGETQYF.

Comment on this clone: The junction does not match germline at one end; this may be a read error. J is TRBJ1-1 and V is TRBV19, with TRBD1 matching 8 bases. From germline, CDR1 is LNHDA and CDR2 SQIVND (reference sequence). The CDR3 has 15 residues. CDR3 bases: TGTGCCAGTAGTCAACCGGACAGGGCGAACATTGAAGCTTTCTTT. This sequence encodes CASSQPDRANIEAFF. The full variable domain, in which reference TRBV19 and TRBJ1-1 provide the parts outside the CDR3, is DGGITQSPKYLFRKEGQNVTLSCEQNLNHDAMYWYRQDPGQGLRLIYYSQIVNDFQKGDIAEGYSVSREKKESFPLTVTSAQKNPTAFYLCASSQPDRANIEAFFGQGTRLTVV.

The V gene is TRBV7-2, the J gene TRBJ2-5; no clear D gene. The germline CDR1 and CDR2 sequences are SGHTA and FQGNSA. The CDR3 runs to 13 residues. Trimming pared 4 bases from V and 3 bases from J, leaving 9 bases between. The CDR3 loop reads CASSWAGEETQYF. The CDR3 nucleotides read TGTGCCAGCAGCTGGGCAGGAGAAGAGACCCAGTACTTC.

This clone was detected once. J is TRBJ2-1 and V is TRBV29-1; the match to TRBD2 covers 14 bases. CDR1 and CDR2 from the germline V gene are SQVTM and ANQGSEA. This CDR3 comprises 18 residues. Unmatched junction bases numbered 12, after V lost 5 bases and J lost 3 bases. Here the CDR3 reads CSVSPGLAGAWGYNEQFF. The CDR3, as DNA: TGCAGCGTTTCCCCGGGACTAGCGGGAGCTTGGGGCTACAATGAGCAGTTCTTC.

The chain joins TRBV10-3 to TRBJ2-7, with no clear D. CDR1 and CDR2 (germline): ENHRY, SYGVKD. Trimming took 4 bases from V and 0 from J, leaving 4 bases between them. The CDR3 length is 12 residues. The CDR3 reads CAISAVSYEQYF. Written as DNA, the CDR3 is TGTGCCATCAGTGCCGTCTCCTACGAGCAGTACTTC.

The chain couples TRBV28 to TRBJ2-7; 7 bases are a match to TRBD2. Germline assignment: CDR1 MDHEN and CDR2 SYDVKM. The CDR3 is 14 residues long. Trimming at V came to 7 bases and at J to 3 bases, leaving 9 bases not matched to a gene. The CDR3 loop reads CASTLAEKFYEQYF. DNA for the CDR3: TGTGCCAGCACTCTAGCGGAGAAATTCTACGAGCAGTACTTC.

In this sample, this clone turned up once. This chain connects TRBV28 to TRBJ1-5; TRBD1 matches 9 bases. This CDR3 is 17 amino acids long. Germline CDR1 reads MDHEN; CDR2 reads SYDVKM. V dropped 5 bases and J dropped 7; count of bases not matched to a gene: 15. The CDR3 spells CASSNLSGTGSLQPQHF. In DNA form, the CDR3 reads TGTGCCAGCAGTAATCTGTCCGGGACAGGGAGTTTGCAGCCCCAGCATTTT.

CDR3 in amino acids: CASRRTAYNEKLFF. CDR3 DNA: TGTGCCAGCAGAAGGACAGCTTATAATGAAAAACTGTTTTTT. This rearrangement joins TRBV14 to TRBJ1-4; tentatively, D is TRBD1 (6 bases). The CDR3 spans 14 residues. With 6 bases removed from V and 4 bases from J, the gap between germline ends came to 12 bases. In germline, CDR1 is SGHDN, CDR2 FVKESK.

CDR3 coding DNA: TGTGCCAGCAGCTTAGGGTACAGGGGGGAACTGTTTTTT. Amino acids: CASSLGYRGELFF. The genes are TRBV7-2 and TRBJ1-4, with 8 bases lining up with TRBD1. Germline V gives CDR1 SGHTA, CDR2 FQGNSA. The CDR3 loop spans 13 amino acids. V lost 1 base and J lost 12; bases outside the gene matches: 4. Full variable domain (remainder filled in from reference TRBV7-2 and TRBJ1-4): GAGVSQSPSNKVTEKGKDVELRCDPISGHTALYWYRQSLGQGLEFLIYFQGNSAPDKSGLPSDRFSAERTGGSVSTLTIQRTQQEDSAVYLCASSLGYRGELFFGSGTQLSVL.